This record looks at one T cell receptor beta chain sequence and its context. Produced via immunoSEQ multiplex PCR; TCRdb's table is partial and in-frame only. The sample includes about 220,000 clones, just under 95% seen only once; the top ten take more than 1.3%. This sample is part of a study of control samples from healthy donors and cancer patients. This CDR3 comprises 14 residues. V was trimmed by 4 bases and J by 1 base, leaving 9 bases between them. Germline values: CDR1 WNHNN, CDR2 SYGVQD (reference sequence). The receptor comes from a man in his forties or fifties in good health. The rearrangement links TRBV10-1 to TRBJ2-3; a weak D match, TRBD1 (5 bases). Sequencing input: blood. The CDR3 loop reads CASSVGRGTDTQYF. The CDR3 region has the DNA TGCGCCAGCAGTGTCGGCAGGGGCACAGATACGCAGTATTTT.